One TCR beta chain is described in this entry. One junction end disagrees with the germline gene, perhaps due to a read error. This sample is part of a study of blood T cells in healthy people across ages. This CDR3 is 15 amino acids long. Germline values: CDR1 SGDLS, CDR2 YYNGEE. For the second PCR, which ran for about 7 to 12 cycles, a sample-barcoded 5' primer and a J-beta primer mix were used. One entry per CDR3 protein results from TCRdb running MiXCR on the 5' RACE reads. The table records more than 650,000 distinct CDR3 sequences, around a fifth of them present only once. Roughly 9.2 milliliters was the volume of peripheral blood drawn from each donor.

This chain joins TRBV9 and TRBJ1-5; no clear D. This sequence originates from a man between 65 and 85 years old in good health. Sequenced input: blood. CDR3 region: CASSVGGDSNRPQHF. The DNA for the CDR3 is TGTGCCAGCAGCGTGGGCGGAGATAGCAATCGGCCCCAGCATTTT.